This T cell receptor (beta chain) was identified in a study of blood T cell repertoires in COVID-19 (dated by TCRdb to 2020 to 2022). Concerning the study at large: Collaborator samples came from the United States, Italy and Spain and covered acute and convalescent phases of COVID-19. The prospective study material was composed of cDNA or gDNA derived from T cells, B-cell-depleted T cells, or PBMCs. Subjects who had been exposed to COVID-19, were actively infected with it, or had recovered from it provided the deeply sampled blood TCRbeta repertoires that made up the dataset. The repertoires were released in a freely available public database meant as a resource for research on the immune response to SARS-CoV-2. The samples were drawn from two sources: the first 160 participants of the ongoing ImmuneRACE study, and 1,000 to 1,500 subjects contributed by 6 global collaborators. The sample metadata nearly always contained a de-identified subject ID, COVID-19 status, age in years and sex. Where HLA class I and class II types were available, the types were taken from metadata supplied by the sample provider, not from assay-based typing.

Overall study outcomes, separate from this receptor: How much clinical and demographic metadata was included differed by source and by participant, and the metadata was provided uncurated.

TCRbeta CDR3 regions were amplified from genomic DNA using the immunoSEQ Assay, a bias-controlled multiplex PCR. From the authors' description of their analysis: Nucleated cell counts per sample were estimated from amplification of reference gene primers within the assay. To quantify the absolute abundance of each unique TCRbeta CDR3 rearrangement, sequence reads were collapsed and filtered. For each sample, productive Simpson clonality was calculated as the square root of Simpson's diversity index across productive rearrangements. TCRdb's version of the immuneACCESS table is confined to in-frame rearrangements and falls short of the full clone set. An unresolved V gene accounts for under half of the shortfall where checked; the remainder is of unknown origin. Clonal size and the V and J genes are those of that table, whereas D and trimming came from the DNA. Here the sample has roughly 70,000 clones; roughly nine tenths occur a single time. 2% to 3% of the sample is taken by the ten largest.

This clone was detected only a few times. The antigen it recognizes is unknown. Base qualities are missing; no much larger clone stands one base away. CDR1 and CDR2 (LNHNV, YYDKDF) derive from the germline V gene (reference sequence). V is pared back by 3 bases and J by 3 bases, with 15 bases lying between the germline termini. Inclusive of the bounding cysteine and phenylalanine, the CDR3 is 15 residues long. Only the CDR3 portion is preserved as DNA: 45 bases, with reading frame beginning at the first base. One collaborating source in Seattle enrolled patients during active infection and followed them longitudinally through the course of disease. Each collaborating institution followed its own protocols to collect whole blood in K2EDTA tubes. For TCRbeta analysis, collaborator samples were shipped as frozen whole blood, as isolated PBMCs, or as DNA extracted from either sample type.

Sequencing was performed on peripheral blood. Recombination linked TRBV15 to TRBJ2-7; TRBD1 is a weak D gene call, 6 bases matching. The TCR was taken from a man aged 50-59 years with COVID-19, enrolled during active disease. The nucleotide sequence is TGTGCCACCAGCAGGCCGGGACAATCCGGCTACGAGCAGTACTTC. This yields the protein CATSRPGQSGYEQYF.